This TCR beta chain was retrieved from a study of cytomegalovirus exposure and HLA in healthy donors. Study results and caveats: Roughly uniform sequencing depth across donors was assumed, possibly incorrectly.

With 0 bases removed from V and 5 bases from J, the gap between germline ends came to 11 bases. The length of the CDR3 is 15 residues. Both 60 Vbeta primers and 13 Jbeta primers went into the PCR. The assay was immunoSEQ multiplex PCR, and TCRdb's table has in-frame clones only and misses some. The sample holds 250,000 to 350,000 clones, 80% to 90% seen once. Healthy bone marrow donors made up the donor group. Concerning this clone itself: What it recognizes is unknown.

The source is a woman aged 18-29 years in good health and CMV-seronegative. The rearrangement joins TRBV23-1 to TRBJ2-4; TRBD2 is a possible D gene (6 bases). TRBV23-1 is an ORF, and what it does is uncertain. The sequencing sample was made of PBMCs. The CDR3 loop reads CASSQSEPGENIQYF. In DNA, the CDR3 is TGCGCCAGCAGTCAATCGGAGCCGGGGGAAAACATTCAGTACTTC.